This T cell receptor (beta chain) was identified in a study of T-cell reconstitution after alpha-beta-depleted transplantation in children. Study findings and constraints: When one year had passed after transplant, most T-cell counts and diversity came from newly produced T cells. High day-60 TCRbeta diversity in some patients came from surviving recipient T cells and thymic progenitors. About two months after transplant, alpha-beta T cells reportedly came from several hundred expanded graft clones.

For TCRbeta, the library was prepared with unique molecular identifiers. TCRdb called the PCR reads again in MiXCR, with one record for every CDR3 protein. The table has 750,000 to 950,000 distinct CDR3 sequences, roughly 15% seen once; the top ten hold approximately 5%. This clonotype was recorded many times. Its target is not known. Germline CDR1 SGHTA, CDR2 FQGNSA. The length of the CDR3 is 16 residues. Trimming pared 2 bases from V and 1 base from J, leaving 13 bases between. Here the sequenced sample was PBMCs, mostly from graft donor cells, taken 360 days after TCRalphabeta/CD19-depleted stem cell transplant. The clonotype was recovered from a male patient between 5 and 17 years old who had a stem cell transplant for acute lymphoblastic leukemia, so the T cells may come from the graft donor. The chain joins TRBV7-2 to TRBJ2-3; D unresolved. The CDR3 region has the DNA TGTGCCAGCAGCTTACACCACACCCCTGGCACAGATACGCAGTATTTT. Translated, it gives CASSLHHTPGTDTQYF.